This T cell receptor (beta chain) is from a study of T cell responses to AZD1222 COVID-19 vaccine. Overall study results and limits: The peak T cell response came first, and repertoires were sampled only after it. Clonal diversity may have been underestimated, and the donors were mostly white British, with more females than males.

Sequencing was performed with immunoSEQ multiplex PCR; in TCRdb, only in-frame clones are kept and a portion is missing. The sample has over 95,000 clones, about 88% seen once; the top ten hold 15% to 20%. Notes on this clone: The antigen remains unidentified.

Sequenced material: peripheral blood, taken 28 days after the second AZD1222 dose. This clonotype was sampled from an adult who received the AZD1222 COVID-19 vaccine.

CDR3 amino acids: CASSPFPGQSQETQYF. Written as DNA, the CDR3 is TGTGCCAGCAGCCCGTTCCCGGGACAGAGCCAAGAGACCCAGTACTTC. The genes are TRBV27 and TRBJ2-5, with 7 bases that match TRBD1. The V gene's germline CDR1 is MNHEY and CDR2 SMNVEV (reference sequence). The CDR3 runs 16 residues. V gave up 6 bases and J gave up 1 base; unmatched junction bases: 11.